A single sample is the source of the 4 T cell receptor beta chains below, sequenced in a study of T cells in Graves' hyperthyroidism and ophthalmopathy. There were TCR beta CDR3 regions amplified from RNA transcripts. First-round RT-PCR of the TCR CDR3 relied on the HTBI primer set. TCRdb reprocessed the multiplex PCR reads with MiXCR, giving one entry per CDR3 protein. The sample carries hundreds of thousands of distinct CDR3 sequences, 46% recorded once. Sequencing used peripheral blood or thyroid tissue (not recorded which). The receptor set was obtained from a woman between 18 and 29 years old with Graves' hyperthyroidism.

This clonotype has more than one count but fewer than ten. An end of the junction does not agree with germline; a read error may underlie this. This rearrangement joins TRBV7-8 to TRBJ2-7, with D maybe TRBD1 (8 bases). The germline V gene has CDR1 SGHVS and CDR2 FQNEAQ. This CDR3 has 14 amino acids. CDR3 sequence (DNA): TGCGCCAGCAGCCAAGCGGGACAGGCCTACGAGCAGTACTTC. Protein: CASSQAGQAYEQYF.

In this sample, this clonotype turned up many times. The chain employs TRBV7-9 and TRBJ1-5; D is unclear. V was shortened by 3 bases and J by 5 bases, with 11 bases between the two germline ends. CDR3 length: 14 residues. In germline, CDR1 is SEHNR, CDR2 FQNEAQ (reference sequence). This CDR3 is CASSLGSSDQPQHF. The CDR3 DNA follows: TGTGCCAGCAGCTTGGGGTCAAGCGATCAGCCCCAGCATTTT.

This chain joins TRBV7-9 and TRBJ1-5, with 9 bases matching TRBD1. The CDR3 sequence is 15 residues long. From germline, CDR1 is SEHNR and CDR2 FQNEAQ (reference sequence). The trim removed 5 bases at V and 4 bases at J, leaving 6 bases unmatched. The CDR3 DNA sequence: TGTGCCAGCAGCCGGGACGGGACAGGGAATCAGCCCCAGCATTTT. It encodes CASSRDGTGNQPQHF.

The sample holds one count of this clonotype. The rearrangement uses TRBV29-1 and TRBJ1-4, with a possible D match to TRBD1 (5 bases). CDR3 size: 10 residues. V lost 4 bases and J lost 11, with 8 bases in between. Germline V gene sequence: CDR1 SQVTM, CDR2 ANQGSEA. The CDR3 loop is CSVGGDKLFF. The CDR3 DNA sequence: TGCAGCGTTGGGGGGGACAAACTGTTTTTT.